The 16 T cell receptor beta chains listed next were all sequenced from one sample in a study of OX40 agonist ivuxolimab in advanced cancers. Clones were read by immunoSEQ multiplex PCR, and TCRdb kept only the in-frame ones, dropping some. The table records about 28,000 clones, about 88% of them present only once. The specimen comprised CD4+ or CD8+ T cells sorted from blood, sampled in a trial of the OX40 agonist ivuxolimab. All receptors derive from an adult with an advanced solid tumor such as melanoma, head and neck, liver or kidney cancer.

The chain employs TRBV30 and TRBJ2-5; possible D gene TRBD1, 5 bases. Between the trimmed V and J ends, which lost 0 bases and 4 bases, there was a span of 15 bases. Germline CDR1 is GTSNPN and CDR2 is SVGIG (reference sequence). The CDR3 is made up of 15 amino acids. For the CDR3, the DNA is TGTGCCTGGAGTGTCTTTGGGCAGGGCGGAGAGACCCAGTACTTC. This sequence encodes CAWSVFGQGGETQYF.

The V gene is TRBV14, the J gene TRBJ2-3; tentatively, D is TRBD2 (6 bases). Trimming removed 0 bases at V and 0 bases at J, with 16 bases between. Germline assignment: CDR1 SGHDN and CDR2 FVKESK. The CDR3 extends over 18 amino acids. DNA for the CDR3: TGTGCCAGCAGCCAAGAAGGGTGGGTCAGCGGGAGCACAGATACGCAGTATTTT. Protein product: CASSQEGWVSGSTDTQYF.

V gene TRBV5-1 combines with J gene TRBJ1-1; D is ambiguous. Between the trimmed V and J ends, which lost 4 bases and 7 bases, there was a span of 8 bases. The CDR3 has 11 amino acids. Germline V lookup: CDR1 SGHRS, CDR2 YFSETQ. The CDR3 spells CASSLGFEAFF. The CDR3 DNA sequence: TGCGCCAGCAGCCTGGGATTTGAAGCTTTCTTT. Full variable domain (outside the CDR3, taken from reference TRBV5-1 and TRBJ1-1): KAGVTQTPRYLIKTRGQQVTLSCSPISGHRSVSWYQQTPGQGLQFLFEYFSETQRNKGNFPGRFSGRQFSNSRSEMNVSTLELGDSALYLCASSLGFEAFFGQGTRLTVV.

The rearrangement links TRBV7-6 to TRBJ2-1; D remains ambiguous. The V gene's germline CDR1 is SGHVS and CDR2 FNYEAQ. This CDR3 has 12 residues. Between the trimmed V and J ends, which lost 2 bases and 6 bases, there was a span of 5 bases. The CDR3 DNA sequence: TGTGCCAGCAGCTTACGGGTCAATGAGCAGTTCTTC. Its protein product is CASSLRVNEQFF. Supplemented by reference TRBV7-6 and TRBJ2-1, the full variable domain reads GAGVSQSPRYKVTKRGQDVALRCDPISGHVSLYWYRQALGQGPEFLTYFNYEAQQDKSGLPNDRFSAERPEGSISTLTIQRTEQRDSAMYRCASSLRVNEQFFGPGTRLTVL.

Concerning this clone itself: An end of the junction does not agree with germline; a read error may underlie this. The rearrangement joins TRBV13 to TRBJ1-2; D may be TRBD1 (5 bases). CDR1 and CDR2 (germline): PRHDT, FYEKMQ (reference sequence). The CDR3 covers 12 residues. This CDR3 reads CTSSPFGGGYTF. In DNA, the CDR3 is TGTACCAGCAGCCCGTTCGGGGGAGGCTACACCTTC.

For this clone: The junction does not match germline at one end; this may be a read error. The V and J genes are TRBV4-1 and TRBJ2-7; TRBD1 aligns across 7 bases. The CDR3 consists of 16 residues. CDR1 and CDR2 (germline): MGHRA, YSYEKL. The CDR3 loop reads CASSEEFGTASYEQYF. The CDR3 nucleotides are TGCGCCAGCAGCGAAGAATTTGGGACAGCTTCCTACGAGCAGTACTTC.

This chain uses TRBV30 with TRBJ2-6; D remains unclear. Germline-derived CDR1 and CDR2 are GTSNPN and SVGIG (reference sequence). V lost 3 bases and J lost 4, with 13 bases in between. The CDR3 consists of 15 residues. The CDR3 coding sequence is TGTGCCTGGAGGTCGGACCTTCAAGGGGCCAACGTCCTGACTTTC. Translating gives CAWRSDLQGANVLTF.

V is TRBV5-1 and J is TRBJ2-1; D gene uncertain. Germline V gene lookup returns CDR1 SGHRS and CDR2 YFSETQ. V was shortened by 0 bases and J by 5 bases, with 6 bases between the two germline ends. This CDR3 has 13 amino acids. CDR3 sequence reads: CASSLEGNNEQFF. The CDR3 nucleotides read TGCGCCAGCAGCTTGGAAGGGAACAATGAGCAGTTCTTC.

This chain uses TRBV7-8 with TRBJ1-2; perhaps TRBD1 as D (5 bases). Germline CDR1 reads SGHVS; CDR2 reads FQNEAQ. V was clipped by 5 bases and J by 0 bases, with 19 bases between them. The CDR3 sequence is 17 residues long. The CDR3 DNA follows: TGTGCCAGCAGCCTCTACCCCGGGGGGGAAGCTAACTATGGCTACACCTTC. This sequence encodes CASSLYPGGEANYGYTF.

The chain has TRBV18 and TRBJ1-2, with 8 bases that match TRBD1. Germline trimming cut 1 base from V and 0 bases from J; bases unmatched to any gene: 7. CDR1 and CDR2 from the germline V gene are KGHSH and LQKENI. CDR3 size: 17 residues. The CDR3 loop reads CASSPLQGAQPNYGYTF. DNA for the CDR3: TGTGCCAGCTCACCACTTCAGGGGGCTCAGCCTAACTATGGCTACACCTTC. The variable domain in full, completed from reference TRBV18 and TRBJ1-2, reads NAGVMQNPRHLVRRRGQEARLRCSPMKGHSHVYWYRQLPEEGLKFMVYLQKENIIDESGMPKERFSAEFPKEGPSILRIQQVVRGDSAAYFCASSPLQGAQPNYGYTFGSGTRLTVV.

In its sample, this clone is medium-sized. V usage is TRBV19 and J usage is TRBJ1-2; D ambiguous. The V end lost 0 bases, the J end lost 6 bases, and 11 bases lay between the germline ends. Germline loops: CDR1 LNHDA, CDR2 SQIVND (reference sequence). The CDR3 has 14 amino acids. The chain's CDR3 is CASSIEGRWNGYTF. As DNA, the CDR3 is TGTGCCAGTAGTATAGAGGGCAGGTGGAATGGCTACACCTTC.

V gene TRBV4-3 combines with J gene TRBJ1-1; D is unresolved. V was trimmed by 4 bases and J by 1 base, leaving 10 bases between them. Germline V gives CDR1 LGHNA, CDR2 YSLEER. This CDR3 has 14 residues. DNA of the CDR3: TGCGCCAGCAGCCTTTTCGGAGGGAACACTGAAGCTTTCTTT. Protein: CASSLFGGNTEAFF.

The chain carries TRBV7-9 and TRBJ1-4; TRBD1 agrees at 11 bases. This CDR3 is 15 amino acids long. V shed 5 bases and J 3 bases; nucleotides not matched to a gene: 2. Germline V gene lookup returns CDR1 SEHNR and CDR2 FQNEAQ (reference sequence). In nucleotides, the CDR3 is TGTGCCAGCAGCGGACAGGGGGCCGCTAATGAAAAACTGTTTTTT. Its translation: CASSGQGAANEKLFF.

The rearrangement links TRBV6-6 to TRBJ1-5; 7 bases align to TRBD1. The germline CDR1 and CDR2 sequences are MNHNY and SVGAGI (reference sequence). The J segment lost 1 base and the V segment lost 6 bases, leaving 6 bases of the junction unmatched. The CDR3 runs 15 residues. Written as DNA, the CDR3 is TGTGCCAGCAGGAAACAGGGGACAAGCAATCAGCCCCAGCATTTT. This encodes CASRKQGTSNQPQHF.

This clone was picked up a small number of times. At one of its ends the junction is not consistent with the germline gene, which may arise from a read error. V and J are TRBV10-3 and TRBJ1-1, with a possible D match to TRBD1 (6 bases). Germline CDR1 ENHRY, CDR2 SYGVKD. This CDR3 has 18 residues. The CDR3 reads CASSHPHEVWTVGTEAFF. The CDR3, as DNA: TGTGCCAGCAGTCACCCTCACGAGGTTTGGACAGTGGGCACTGAAGCTTTCTTT.

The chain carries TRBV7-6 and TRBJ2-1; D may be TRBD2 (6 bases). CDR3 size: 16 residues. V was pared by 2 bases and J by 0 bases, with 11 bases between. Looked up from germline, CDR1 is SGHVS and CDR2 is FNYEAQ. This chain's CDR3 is CASSLLGGNSYNEQFF. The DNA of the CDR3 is TGTGCCAGCAGCTTATTGGGGGGTAACTCCTACAATGAGCAGTTCTTC. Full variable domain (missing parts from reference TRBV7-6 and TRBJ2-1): GAGVSQSPRYKVTKRGQDVALRCDPISGHVSLYWYRQALGQGPEFLTYFNYEAQQDKSGLPNDRFSAERPEGSISTLTIQRTEQRDSAMYRCASSLLGGNSYNEQFFGPGTRLTVL.